This TCR beta chain stems from a study of OX40 agonist ivuxolimab in advanced cancers. Study-wide background: Patients were treated with intravenous ivuxolimab, dosed at 0.01 to 10 mg/kg and infused every 2 weeks. Of the patients, three showed partial responses, one with hepatocellular carcinoma and two with cutaneous melanoma.

The junction had 10 bases not matched to a gene; V was cut back by 8 bases and J by 0 bases. Germline loops: CDR1 SGHTA, CDR2 FQGNSA. This CDR3 is built from 15 residues. Assay: immunoSEQ multiplex PCR; the TCRdb copy retains only in-frame clones and omits some. The data contain about 73,000 clones, about 88% of them singletons. The study, taken as a whole, reports: Some of the nonresponding patients also showed low levels of normalized T-cell clonal expansion.

To note about this clone: Its cognate antigen is unknown.

The material sequenced was CD4+ or CD8+ T cells sorted from blood, taken in a trial of the OX40 agonist ivuxolimab. This rearrangement joins TRBV7-2 to TRBJ2-7; 7 nucleotides agree with TRBD1. This TCR came from an adult with an advanced solid tumor such as melanoma, head and neck, liver or kidney cancer. CDR3 sequence reads: CASALGTVSSYEQYF. The CDR3 DNA is TGTGCCAGCGCTCTAGGGACAGTTAGCTCCTACGAGCAGTACTTC.